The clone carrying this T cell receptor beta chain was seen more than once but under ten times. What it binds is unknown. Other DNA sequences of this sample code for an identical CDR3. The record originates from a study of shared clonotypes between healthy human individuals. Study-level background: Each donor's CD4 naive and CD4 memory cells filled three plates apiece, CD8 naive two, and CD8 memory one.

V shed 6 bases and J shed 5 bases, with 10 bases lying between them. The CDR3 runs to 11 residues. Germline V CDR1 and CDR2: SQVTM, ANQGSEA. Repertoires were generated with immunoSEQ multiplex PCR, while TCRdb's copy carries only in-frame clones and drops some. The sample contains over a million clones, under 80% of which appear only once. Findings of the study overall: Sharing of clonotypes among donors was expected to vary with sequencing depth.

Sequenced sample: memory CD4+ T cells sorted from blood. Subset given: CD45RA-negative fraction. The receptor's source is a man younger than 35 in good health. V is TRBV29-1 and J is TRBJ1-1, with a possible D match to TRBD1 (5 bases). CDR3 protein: CSVDRGTEAFF. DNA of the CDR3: TGCAGCGTCGATAGGGGTACTGAAGCTTTCTTT.